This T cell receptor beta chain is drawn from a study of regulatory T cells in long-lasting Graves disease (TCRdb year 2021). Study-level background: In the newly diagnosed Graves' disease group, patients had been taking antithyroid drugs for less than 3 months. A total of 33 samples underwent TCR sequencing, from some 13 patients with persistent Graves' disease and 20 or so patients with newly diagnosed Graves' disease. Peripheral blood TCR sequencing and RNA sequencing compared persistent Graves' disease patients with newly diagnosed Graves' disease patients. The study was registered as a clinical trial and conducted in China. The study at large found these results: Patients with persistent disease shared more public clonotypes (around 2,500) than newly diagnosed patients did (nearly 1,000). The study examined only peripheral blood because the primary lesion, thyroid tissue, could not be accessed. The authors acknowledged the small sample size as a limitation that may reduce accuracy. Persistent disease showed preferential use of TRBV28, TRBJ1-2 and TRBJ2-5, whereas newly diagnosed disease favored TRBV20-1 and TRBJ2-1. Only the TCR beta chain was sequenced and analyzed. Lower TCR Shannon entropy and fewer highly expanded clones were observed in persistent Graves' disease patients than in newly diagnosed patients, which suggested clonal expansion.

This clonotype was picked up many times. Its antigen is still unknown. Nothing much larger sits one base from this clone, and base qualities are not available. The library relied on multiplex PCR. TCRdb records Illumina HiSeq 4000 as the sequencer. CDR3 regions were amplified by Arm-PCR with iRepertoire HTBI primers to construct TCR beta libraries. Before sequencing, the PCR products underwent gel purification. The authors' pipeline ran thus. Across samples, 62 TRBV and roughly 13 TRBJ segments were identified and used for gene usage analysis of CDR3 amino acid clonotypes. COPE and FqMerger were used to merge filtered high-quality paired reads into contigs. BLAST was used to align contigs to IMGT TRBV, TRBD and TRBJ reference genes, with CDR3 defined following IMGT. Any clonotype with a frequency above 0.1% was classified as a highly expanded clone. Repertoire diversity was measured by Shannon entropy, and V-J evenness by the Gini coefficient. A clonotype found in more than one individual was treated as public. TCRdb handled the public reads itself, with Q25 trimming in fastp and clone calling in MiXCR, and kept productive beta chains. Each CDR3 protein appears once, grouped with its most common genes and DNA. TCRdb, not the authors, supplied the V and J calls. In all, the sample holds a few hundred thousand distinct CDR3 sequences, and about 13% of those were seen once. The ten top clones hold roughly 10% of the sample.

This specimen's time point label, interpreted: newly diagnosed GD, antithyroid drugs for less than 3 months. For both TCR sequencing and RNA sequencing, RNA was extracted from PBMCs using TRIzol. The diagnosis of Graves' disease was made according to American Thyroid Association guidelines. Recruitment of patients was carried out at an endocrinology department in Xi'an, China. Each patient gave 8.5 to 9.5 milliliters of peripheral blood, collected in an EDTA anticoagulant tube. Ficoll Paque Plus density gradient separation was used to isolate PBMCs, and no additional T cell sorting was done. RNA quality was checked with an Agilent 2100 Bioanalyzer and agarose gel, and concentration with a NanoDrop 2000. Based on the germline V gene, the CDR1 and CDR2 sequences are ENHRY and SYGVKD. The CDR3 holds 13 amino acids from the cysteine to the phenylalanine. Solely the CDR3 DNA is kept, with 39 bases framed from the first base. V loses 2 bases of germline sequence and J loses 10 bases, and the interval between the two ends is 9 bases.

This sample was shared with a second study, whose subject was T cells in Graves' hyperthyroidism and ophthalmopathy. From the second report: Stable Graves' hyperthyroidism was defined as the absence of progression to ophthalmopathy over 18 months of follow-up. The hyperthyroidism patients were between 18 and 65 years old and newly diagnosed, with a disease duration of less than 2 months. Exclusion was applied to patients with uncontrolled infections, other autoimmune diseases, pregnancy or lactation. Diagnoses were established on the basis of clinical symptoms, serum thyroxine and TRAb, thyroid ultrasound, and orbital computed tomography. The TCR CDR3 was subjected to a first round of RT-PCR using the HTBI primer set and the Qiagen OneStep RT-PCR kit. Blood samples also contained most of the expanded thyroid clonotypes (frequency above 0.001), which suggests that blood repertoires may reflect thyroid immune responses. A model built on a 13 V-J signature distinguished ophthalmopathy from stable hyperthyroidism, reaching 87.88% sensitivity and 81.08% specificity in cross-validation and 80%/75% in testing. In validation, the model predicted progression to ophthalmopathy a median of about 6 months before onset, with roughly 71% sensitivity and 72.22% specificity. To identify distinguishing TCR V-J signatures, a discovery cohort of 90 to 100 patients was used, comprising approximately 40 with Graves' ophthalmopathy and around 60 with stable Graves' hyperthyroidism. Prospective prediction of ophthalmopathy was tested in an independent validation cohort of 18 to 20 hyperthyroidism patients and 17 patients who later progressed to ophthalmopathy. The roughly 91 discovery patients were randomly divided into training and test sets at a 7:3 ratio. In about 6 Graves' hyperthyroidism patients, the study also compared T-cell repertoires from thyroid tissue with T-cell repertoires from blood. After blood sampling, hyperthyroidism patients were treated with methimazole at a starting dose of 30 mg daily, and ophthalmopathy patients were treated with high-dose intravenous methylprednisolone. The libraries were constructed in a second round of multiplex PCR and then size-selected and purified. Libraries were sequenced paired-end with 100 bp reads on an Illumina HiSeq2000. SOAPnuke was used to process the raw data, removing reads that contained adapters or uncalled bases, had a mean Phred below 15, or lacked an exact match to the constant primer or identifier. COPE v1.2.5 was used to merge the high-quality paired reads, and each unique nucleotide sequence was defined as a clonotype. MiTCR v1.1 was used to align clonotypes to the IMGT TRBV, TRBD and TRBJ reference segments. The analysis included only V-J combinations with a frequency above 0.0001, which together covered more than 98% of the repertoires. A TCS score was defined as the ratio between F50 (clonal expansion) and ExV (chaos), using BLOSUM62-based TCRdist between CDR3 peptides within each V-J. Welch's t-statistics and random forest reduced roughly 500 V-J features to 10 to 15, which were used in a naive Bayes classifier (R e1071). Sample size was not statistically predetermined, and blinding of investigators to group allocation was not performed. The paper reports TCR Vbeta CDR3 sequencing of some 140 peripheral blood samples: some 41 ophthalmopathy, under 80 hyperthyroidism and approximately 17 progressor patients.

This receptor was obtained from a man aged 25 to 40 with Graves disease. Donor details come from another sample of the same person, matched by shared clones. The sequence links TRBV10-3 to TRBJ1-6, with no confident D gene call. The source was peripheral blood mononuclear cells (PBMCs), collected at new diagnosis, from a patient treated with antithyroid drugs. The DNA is TGTGCCATCAGTGAGGACCCTACCTCACCCCTCCACTTT. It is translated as CAISEDPTSPLHF.